Below are 13 T cell receptor beta chains sequenced from a single sample in a study of cytomegalovirus exposure and HLA in healthy donors. The PCR had 60 Vbeta and 13 Jbeta primers. TCRdb's table, derived via immunoSEQ multiplex PCR, lists solely in-frame clones and lacks some. The data contain 110,000 to 150,000 clones, approximately 81% of them singletons. Material: PBMCs. All receptors derive from a woman aged 40 to 50 in good health and CMV-seropositive.

The rearrangement joins TRBV14 to TRBJ2-7, with D possibly matching TRBD1 (5 bases). The CDR3 extends over 11 amino acids. CDR1 is SGHDN and CDR2 is FVKESK in the germline V gene. The V gene lost 8 bases and the J gene lost 2 bases, with 7 bases spanning the gap. CDR3 region: CASGAAYEQYF. CDR3 DNA sequence: TGTGCCAGCGGGGCAGCCTACGAGCAGTACTTC.

This clone was picked up one time. The V gene is TRBV5-1, the J gene TRBJ2-2; a weak D match, TRBD2 (5 bases). Looked up from germline, CDR1 is SGHRS and CDR2 is YFSETQ. V was clipped by 1 base and J by 6 bases, with 16 bases between them. CDR3 length: 16 residues. The CDR3 loop reads CASSLQGRQEAGELFF. CDR3 DNA sequence: TGCGCCAGCAGCTTGCAAGGCCGGCAGGAGGCCGGGGAGCTGTTTTTT.

Many counts were recorded for this clone. The chain employs TRBV6-5 and TRBJ2-1; 7 bases are shared with TRBD1. J lost 2 bases, V lost 6 bases, and 7 bases had no gene match. The germline CDR1 and CDR2 sequences are MNHEY and SVGAGI. The CDR3 totals 15 residues. CDR3 in amino acids: CASSASQGAYNEQFF. CDR3 nucleotides: TGTGCCAGCAGCGCCTCCCAGGGGGCCTACAATGAGCAGTTCTTC.

The chain joins TRBV6-5 to TRBJ2-3; a possible D gene is TRBD2 (5 bases). CDR3 size: 15 residues. V lost 5 bases, J lost 0 bases, and 12 bases lay in between. Germline V gene lookup returns CDR1 MNHEY and CDR2 SVGAGI. CDR3 protein: CASSPSGASTDTQYF. In DNA form, the CDR3 reads TGTGCCAGCAGTCCCAGCGGAGCTAGCACAGATACGCAGTATTTT.

The rearrangement uses TRBV18 and TRBJ2-3; 8 bases fit TRBD2. CDR1 is KGHSH and CDR2 is LQKENI in the germline V gene. V dropped 3 bases and J dropped 1; count of bases not matched to a gene: 0. The CDR3 has 14 residues. The chain's CDR3 is CASSPGLGTDTQYF. CDR3 sequence (DNA): TGTGCCAGCTCACCGGGACTAGGCACAGATACGCAGTATTTT.

This clone has just a few counts. The chain couples TRBV4-1 to TRBJ2-7; no reliable D call. The CDR3 runs to 13 residues. Trimming left V 0 bases short and J 3 bases short, with 6 bases between. The germline gives CDR1 MGHRA, CDR2 YSYEKL. The CDR3 protein is CASSQEAFYEQYF. The CDR3 region has the DNA TGCGCCAGCAGCCAAGAGGCCTTCTACGAGCAGTACTTC.

This clone was seen a single time. This chain uses TRBV4-2 with TRBJ2-3; a weak D match, TRBD2 (5 bases). V shed 0 bases and J shed 1 base, with 23 bases lying between them. Germline CDR1 and CDR2: LGHNA and YNFKEQ. This CDR3 comprises 20 residues. The CDR3 loop reads CASSQDPPRRGSDGTDTQYF. The CDR3 DNA reads TGTGCCAGCAGCCAAGATCCCCCTCGTCGCGGGTCTGACGGCACAGATACGCAGTATTTT.

Ten or more counts support this clone. This chain joins TRBV6-1 and TRBJ2-1; D may be TRBD2 (7 bases). In germline, CDR1 is MNHNS, CDR2 SASEGT. The CDR3 runs 15 residues. Between the trimmed V and J ends, which lost 1 base and 10 bases, there was a span of 17 bases. CDR3 nucleotides: TGTGCCAGCAGTGAAGAGGGGGGACTATCATACGAGCAGTTCTTC. Amino acid sequence: CASSEEGGLSYEQFF.

The rearrangement joins TRBV29-1 to TRBJ2-2; 10 bases match TRBD1. V shed 7 bases, J shed 3 bases, and the junction held 8 bases outside the gene matches. The CDR3 consists of 15 residues. Germline V gene lookup returns CDR1 SQVTM and CDR2 ANQGSEA. The CDR3 DNA sequence: TGCAGCGCTAAAGGACAGGGGGTGGACACCGGGGAGCTGTTTTTT. The encoded protein is CSAKGQGVDTGELFF.

This clone was seen more than once but under ten times. This chain connects TRBV27 to TRBJ2-3; D is unresolved. Trimming took 4 bases from V and 0 from J, leaving 14 bases between them. There are 16 residues in the CDR3. Per germline, CDR1 MNHEY and CDR2 SMNVEV (reference sequence). The CDR3, as DNA: TGTGCCAGCAGTTCCCTAGGAGCGTTGAGCACAGATACGCAGTATTTT. It translates to CASSSLGALSTDTQYF.

The rearrangement joins TRBV7-2 to TRBJ2-3; 11 bases map to TRBD2. V shed 1 base, J shed 3 bases, and the junction held 9 bases outside the gene matches. Looked up from germline, CDR1 is SGHTA and CDR2 is FQGNSA. The CDR3 loop spans 18 amino acids. In nucleotides, the CDR3 is TGTGCCAGCAGCTTAGTCTTGTCGACTAGCGGGGTGACAGATACGCAGTATTTT. It specifies CASSLVLSTSGVTDTQYF.

In its sample, this clone was seen a few times. The chain joins TRBV5-6 to TRBJ1-2; 11 nucleotides align to TRBD1. Germline CDR1 SGHDT, CDR2 YYEEEE. The CDR3 contains 14 residues. J was trimmed by 8 bases and V by 2 bases; bases with no gene match: 5. The CDR3 DNA sequence: TGTGCCAGCAGCTTAGGACAGGGGGCTTGGGGCTACACCTTC. It codes for CASSLGQGAWGYTF.

This chain joins TRBV28 and TRBJ2-6; 8 positions match TRBD1. Germline lookup yields CDR1 MDHEN and CDR2 SYDVKM. Trimming took 5 bases from V and 0 from J; bases not matched to a gene: 12. There are 19 residues in the CDR3. The CDR3 loop reads CASSTSRGPLPSGANVLTF. The CDR3 bases are TGTGCCAGCAGTACATCCAGGGGGCCCCTGCCCTCTGGGGCCAACGTCCTGACTTTC.